The entry that follows covers one T cell receptor beta chain sequence. This sample was taken from a study of OX40 agonist ivuxolimab in advanced cancers. Generated by immunoSEQ multiplex PCR, the TCRdb table keeps only in-frame clones and is missing some. Of 70,000 to 85,000 clones in the sample, 88% were seen once. CDR1 KGHSY and CDR2 FQNENV come from the germline V gene. V lost 6 bases and J lost 5; bases outside the gene matches: 6. CDR3 size: 13 residues. The source was CD4+ or CD8+ T cells sorted from blood, collected in a trial of the OX40 agonist ivuxolimab. The chain is built from TRBV16 and TRBJ2-7, with TRBD2 matching over 8 bases. The sequence was collected from an adult with an advanced solid tumor such as melanoma, head and neck, liver or kidney cancer. The CDR3 DNA is TGTGCCAGCAGGAGGACGGGGGGGGACGAGCAGTACTTC. Translation gives CASRRTGGDEQYF.